These 26 T cell receptor beta chains share one sample of origin, sequenced in a study of blood T cell repertoires in COVID-19. Here immunoSEQ multiplex PCR was the method, and the copy in TCRdb shows in-frame clones only, minus some. The top ten hold around 2.8% of the sample, which has fewer than 250,000 clones, about 90% seen once. Specimen: peripheral blood. The origin of the receptors is a woman aged 60-70 years with acute or convalescent COVID-19.

V and J are TRBV4-2 and TRBJ2-2, with a possible D match to TRBD2 (5 bases). The CDR3 covers 17 residues. The V gene's germline CDR1 is LGHNA and CDR2 YNFKEQ. Deletions cut 1 base from V and 1 base from J, with 13 bases between. CDR3 DNA sequence: TGTGCCAGCAGCCAAGGCCCTCAAGGGAGGAACACCGGGGAGCTGTTTTTT. Its protein product is CASSQGPQGRNTGELFF.

The V gene is TRBV5-1, the J gene TRBJ2-1; 11 nucleotides line up with TRBD1. CDR1 is SGHRS, CDR2 YFSETQ, per germline. With V trimmed by 5 bases and J by 4 bases, 5 bases remained unmatched. The CDR3 is made up of 15 amino acids. The DNA for the CDR3 is TGCGCCAGCAGTTGGGACAGGGGGAAATACAATGAGCAGTTCTTC. This gives the protein CASSWDRGKYNEQFF.

This clone was detected once. The J gene is TRBJ1-5, the V gene TRBV12-3 or TRBV12-4; 8 bases are a match to TRBD1. V lost 3 bases to trimming and J lost 7 bases; unmatched junction nucleotides: 2. CDR3 length: 13 amino acids. CDR3: CASSLDREQPQHF. As DNA, the CDR3 is TGTGCCAGCAGTTTGGACAGGGAGCAGCCCCAGCATTTT.

The chain couples TRBV14 to TRBJ2-1; 8 bases are a match to TRBD2. Germline V gene lookup returns CDR1 SGHDN and CDR2 FVKESK. Trimming took 8 bases from V and 3 from J; bases not matched to a gene: 18. This CDR3 is built from 18 residues. In DNA form, the CDR3 reads TGTGCCAGCTCCCTAAGGTCCGGGACTAGTCGTAACTACAATGAGCAGTTCTTC. It is translated as CASSLRSGTSRNYNEQFF.

The chain links TRBV14 to TRBJ2-5; the D is unclear. V lost 3 bases to trimming and J lost 0 bases, with 5 bases between them. This CDR3 has 13 residues. Germline CDR1 and CDR2: SGHDN and FVKESK. CDR3 protein: CASSHTNQETQYF. In nucleotides, the CDR3 is TGTGCCAGCAGCCACACAAACCAAGAGACCCAGTACTTC.

V and J are TRBV14 and TRBJ1-1; 8 bases agree with TRBD1. Germline trimming cut 1 base from V and 0 bases from J; bases unmatched to any gene: 4. CDR3 length equals 16 residues. Germline lookup yields CDR1 SGHDN and CDR2 FVKESK. CDR3 amino acids: CASSQGTGILNTEAFF. In DNA form, the CDR3 reads TGTGCCAGCAGCCAAGGGACAGGGATACTGAACACTGAAGCTTTCTTT.

This chain links TRBV7-2 with TRBJ1-3, with unresolved D. The germline gives CDR1 SGHTA, CDR2 FQGNSA. This CDR3 spans 13 amino acids. Trimming took off 2 bases at V and 1 base at J, with 3 bases between the two ends. The CDR3 region has the DNA TGTGCCAGCAGCTTACTTTCTGGAAACACCATATATTTT. Its protein product is CASSLLSGNTIYF.

This sequence joins TRBV19 and TRBJ1-1, with a weak D call TRBD1 (6 bases). Germline CDR1 is LNHDA and CDR2 is SQIVND (reference sequence). CDR3 size: 13 residues. V was cut by 4 bases and J by 1 base, with 7 bases left in between. The DNA of the CDR3 is TGTGCCAGTAGTAAGACAGGGAACACTGAAGCTTTCTTT. Encoded protein: CASSKTGNTEAFF.

The rearrangement joins TRBV5-1 to TRBJ1-2, with 7 bases that match TRBD1. The V gene end was trimmed by 0 bases and the J gene end by 0 bases; junction bases not matched to a gene: 17. The CDR3 runs to 20 residues. Germline V CDR1 and CDR2: SGHRS, YFSETQ. The CDR3 sequence: CASSLGIGSTGDPSNYGYTF. DNA for the CDR3: TGCGCCAGCAGCTTGGGCATCGGTTCTACAGGGGATCCTTCTAACTATGGCTACACCTTC.

The V gene is TRBV12-5, the J gene TRBJ2-2; the match to TRBD1 covers 10 bases. The J segment lost 4 bases and the V segment lost 9 bases, leaving 8 bases of the junction unmatched. The germline CDR1 and CDR2 sequences are LGHNT and FRNRAP. The CDR3 spans 15 residues. The DNA of the CDR3 is TGTGCTAGCAGATTAGACAGGGGGCGCACCGGGGAGCTGTTTTTT. Translating it yields CASRLDRGRTGELFF. Combining the CDR3 with reference TRBV12-5 and TRBJ2-2 gives the whole variable domain DARVTQTPRHKVTEMGQEVTMRCQPILGHNTVFWYRQTMMQGLELLAYFRNRAPLDDSGMPKDRFSAEMPDATLATLKIQPSEPRDSAVYFCASRLDRGRTGELFFGEGSRLTVL.

The chain employs TRBV11-2 and TRBJ1-2; 9 positions match TRBD1. V lost 4 bases, J lost 7 bases, and 16 bases stayed unmatched. CDR3 length: 17 amino acids. Germline loops: CDR1 SGHAT, CDR2 FQNNGV. For the CDR3, the DNA is TGTGCCAGCAGCTCAAACTACAGGGGGCGCCCCGGTCGTGGCTACACCTTC. This translates into CASSSNYRGRPGRGYTF.

This clone was detected a few times. The rearrangement joins TRBV28 to TRBJ1-2; no firm D call. The CDR3 is 14 amino acids. V lost 5 bases, J lost 4 bases, and 14 bases lay in between. The germline gives CDR1 MDHEN, CDR2 SYDVKM. CDR3 sequence (DNA): TGTGCCAGCAGTGTCGGGGTGGATGCCTATGGCTACACCTTC. It is translated as CASSVGVDAYGYTF.

The chain joins TRBV7-2 to TRBJ2-5; weak D call: TRBD2 (6 bases). The CDR3 extends over 16 amino acids. Looked up from germline, CDR1 is SGHTA and CDR2 is FQGNSA. V dropped 7 bases and J dropped 0 bases, with 18 bases sitting between them. Here the CDR3 reads CASTSGAGGYQETQYF. CDR3 DNA: TGTGCCAGCACCTCCGGGGCCGGGGGATACCAAGAGACCCAGTACTTC.

The V gene is TRBV11-2, the J gene TRBJ1-1, with D unclear. V lost 10 bases to trimming and J lost 1 base, with 16 bases between them. Germline lookup yields CDR1 SGHAT and CDR2 FQNNGV. CDR3 length: 14 amino acids. CDR3 in DNA: TGTGCCACCAGGTTGGCAGGTACGAACACTGAAGCTTTCTTT. Its translation: CATRLAGTNTEAFF.

V is TRBV4-1 and J is TRBJ1-1, with 11 bases matching TRBD1. This CDR3 contains 17 residues. The germline V gene encodes CDR1 MGHRA and CDR2 YSYEKL. The ends lost 4 bases at V and 5 bases at J; junction bases unmatched: 12. The CDR3 protein is CASSPRGTGGVGTEAFF. As DNA, the CDR3 is TGCGCCAGCAGCCCCCGGGGGACAGGGGGGGTCGGGACTGAAGCTTTCTTT.

CDR3 loop: CASSYSRPGSYEQYF. CDR3 bases: TGTGCCAGCAGTTACTCGAGACCAGGGTCCTACGAGCAGTACTTC. The chain is built from TRBV6-5 and TRBJ2-7; TRBD1 might be the D (5 bases). This CDR3 comprises 15 residues. Looked up from germline, CDR1 is MNHEY and CDR2 is SVGAGI. With 0 bases removed from V and 1 base from J, the gap between germline ends came to 10 bases.

The chain joins TRBV28 to TRBJ2-7; 11 positions agree with TRBD2. The germline CDR1 and CDR2 sequences are MDHEN and SYDVKM. There are 16 residues in the CDR3. The ends lost 4 bases at V and 5 bases at J; junction bases unmatched: 10. CDR3: CASSSPASGRSDEQYF. DNA of the CDR3: TGTGCCAGCAGTTCCCCGGCTAGCGGGAGGTCCGACGAGCAGTACTTC.

The genes are TRBV10-2 and TRBJ2-7, with TRBD2 identical over 10 bases. Germline V gives CDR1 WSHSY, CDR2 SAAADI. This CDR3 is 14 amino acids long. V lost 7 bases, J lost 4 bases, and 7 bases stayed unmatched. The CDR3 bases are TGCGCCAGCACCGAGGTAGCGGGAGGTTACGAGCAGTACTTC. Amino acid sequence: CASTEVAGGYEQYF.

This chain joins TRBV2 and TRBJ1-2; TRBD1 might be the D (5 bases). The CDR3 length is 15 residues. Germline values: CDR1 SNHLY, CDR2 FYNNEI. The V end was cut by 0 bases, the J end by 7 bases, with 15 bases between. The CDR3 sequence: CASSEALRGSGGYTF. DNA for the CDR3: TGTGCCAGCAGTGAAGCGCTTCGGGGGTCAGGTGGCTACACCTTC.

In its sample, this clone was seen a few times. The chain combines TRBV5-4 with TRBJ1-2, with TRBD1 matching over 7 bases. CDR1 SGHNT and CDR2 YYREEE come from the germline V gene (reference sequence). This CDR3 region has 15 residues. J lost 4 bases, V lost 4 bases, and 10 bases had no gene match. For the CDR3, the DNA is TGTGCCAGCAGCGTACCGGGACAGAGCATCTATGGCTACACCTTC. Its translation: CASSVPGQSIYGYTF.

This clone was counted only a few times. The chain links TRBV14 to TRBJ1-2; no reliable D call. The CDR3 extends over 15 amino acids. Deletions cut 0 bases from V and 5 bases from J, with 13 bases between. Germline loops: CDR1 SGHDN, CDR2 FVKESK. Here the CDR3 reads CASSQDQAAPYGYTF. The DNA of the CDR3 is TGTGCCAGCAGCCAAGATCAGGCAGCACCGTATGGCTACACCTTC.

The chain employs TRBV30 and TRBJ2-7; 8 bases are shared with TRBD1. Trimming cost V 3 bases and J 5 bases; bases outside gene matches: 6. This CDR3 comprises 13 residues. In germline, CDR1 is GTSNPN, CDR2 SVGIG (reference sequence). The CDR3 DNA sequence: TGTGCCTGGAGGGAGGACAGGGTAAACGAGCAGTACTTC. The encoded protein is CAWREDRVNEQYF. Based on the CDR3 plus reference TRBV30 and TRBJ2-7, the full variable domain is SQTIHQWPATLVQPVGSPLSLECTVEGTSNPNLYWYRQAAGRGLQLLFYSVGIGQISSEVPQNLSASRPQDRQFILSSKKLLLSDSGFYLCAWREDRVNEQYFGPGTRLTVT.

This chain links TRBV5-1 with TRBJ2-6; weak D call: TRBD2 (5 bases). V was pared by 0 bases and J by 0 bases, with 7 bases between. The CDR3 length is 16 residues. Germline loops: CDR1 SGHRS, CDR2 YFSETQ. CDR3 amino acids: CASSLGGRSGANVLTF. The CDR3 nucleotides are TGCGCCAGCAGCTTGGGAGGGCGCTCTGGGGCCAACGTCCTGACTTTC.

V is TRBV10-3 and J is TRBJ2-7, with TRBD1 matching 11 bases. The length of the CDR3 is 14 residues. Unmatched junction bases numbered 8, after V lost 6 bases and J lost 7 bases. Germline CDR1 reads ENHRY; CDR2 reads SYGVKD. CDR3 region: CAIRRGQGALEQYF. In DNA, the CDR3 is TGTGCCATCAGACGCGGACAGGGGGCGCTTGAGCAGTACTTC.

The chain joins TRBV5-4 to TRBJ1-2, with a weak D call TRBD1 (5 bases). The CDR3 length is 15 residues. Looked up from germline, CDR1 is SGHNT and CDR2 is YYREEE (reference sequence). The V end lost 0 bases, the J end lost 4 bases, and 13 bases lay between the germline ends. The CDR3 region has the DNA TGTGCCAGCAGCTTGGAAGGCAGGGTGTTCTATGGCTACACCTTC. Protein: CASSLEGRVFYGYTF.

This chain uses TRBV5-1 with TRBJ2-7; 7 nucleotides align to TRBD1. Germline V gene data show CDR1 as SGHRS and CDR2 as YFSETQ. The trim removed 1 base at V and 6 bases at J, leaving 4 bases unmatched. The CDR3 sequence is 13 residues long. The CDR3 reads CASSLLGGGEQYF. The CDR3 DNA reads TGCGCCAGCAGCTTGTTAGGGGGCGGCGAGCAGTACTTC.